This T cell receptor beta chain comes out of a study of blood T cell repertoires in COVID-19. Across the whole study: Spain, Italy and the United States supplied samples that represented acute and convalescent COVID-19. T cells, B-cell-depleted T cells, or PBMCs supplied cDNA or gDNA.

The CDR3 is 13 residues long. Trimming stripped 4 bases from V and 5 bases from J, with 11 bases between. Germline V lookup: CDR1 MNHEY, CDR2 SVGEGT. In the original processing: Quantification of nucleated cells was approximated via reference gene primer amplification. Sequencing used immunoSEQ multiplex PCR; TCRdb keeps in-frame clones, though not all of them. V, J and clone size are taken as reported in that table, and D and trimming were inferred from the DNA itself. The sample shows 150,000 to 200,000 clones, about 82% of them seen only once. The chain has TRBV6-2 or TRBV6-3 and TRBJ1-1; D may be TRBD1 (5 bases). The clonotype was recovered from a woman aged 30 to 39 with acute or convalescent COVID-19. The specimen was peripheral blood. The CDR3 sequence: CASSLSGMTEAFF. CDR3 nucleotide sequence: TGTGCCAGCAGTTTATCAGGGATGACTGAAGCTTTCTTT.